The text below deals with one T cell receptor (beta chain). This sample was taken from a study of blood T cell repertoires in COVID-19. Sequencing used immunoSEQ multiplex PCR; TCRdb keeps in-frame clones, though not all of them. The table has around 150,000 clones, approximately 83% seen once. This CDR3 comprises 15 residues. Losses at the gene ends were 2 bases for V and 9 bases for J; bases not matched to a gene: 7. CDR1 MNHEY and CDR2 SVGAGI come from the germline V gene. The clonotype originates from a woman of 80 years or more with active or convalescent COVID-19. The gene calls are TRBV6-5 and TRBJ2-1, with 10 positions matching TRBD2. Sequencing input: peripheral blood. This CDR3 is CASSYAGTSVSEQFF. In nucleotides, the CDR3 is TGTGCCAGCAGTTACGCCGGGACTAGCGTAAGTGAGCAGTTCTTC.